These T cell receptor beta chains were read from a single sample in a study of T cell repertoires in cytomegalovirus infection. MiXCR was run by TCRdb on the reads, yielding one entry per CDR3 protein. The sample holds around 360,000 distinct CDR3 sequences, about 34% seen once. No antigen has been identified for these receptors. The sample in question was cultured PBMCs, obtained from culture after CMV antigen stimulation. The receptors originated from a human donor in good health (CMV status not recorded). Some clones in this sample may be carry-over from other donors' samples. Each CDR3 is given with its conserved first and last residue. The D gene is left open where the match is weak. Where a row states a size, it is once, few, many or the class of an expanded clone; other rows omit it.

j_gene: TRBJ2-1; d_gene: -; v_gene: TRBV5-1; abundance: -; CDR3nt: TGCGCCAGCAGCTCAGGGGCCCTAGCGGATTACCCCAATGAGCAGTTCTTC; CDR3aa: CASSSGALADYPNEQFF
j_gene: TRBJ2-2; d_gene: -; v_gene: TRBV5-1; abundance: -; CDR3nt: TGCGCCAGAGGCCCCGGGGAGCTGTTTTTT; CDR3aa: CARGPGELFF
j_gene: TRBJ2-4; d_gene: -; v_gene: TRBV28; abundance: -; CDR3nt: TGTGCCAGCAGTTTATTTGTAGGCCAGAAAAACATTCAGTACTTC; CDR3aa: CASSLFVGQKNIQYF
j_gene: TRBJ2-5; d_gene: -; v_gene: TRBV7-8; abundance: -; CDR3nt: TGTGCCAGCGCCCTCTGGACTCAAGCCCAAGAGACCCAGTACTTC; CDR3aa: CASALWTQAQETQYF
j_gene: TRBJ2-5; d_gene: -; v_gene: TRBV20-1; abundance: -; CDR3nt: TGCAGTGCTAGAGATCCACCGGGACCGGAGACCCAGTACTTC; CDR3aa: CSARDPPGPETQYF
j_gene: TRBJ1-1; d_gene: -; v_gene: TRBV11-2; abundance: -; CDR3nt: TGTGCCAGCAGGAGCCTCTACGGGATGAACACTGAAGCTTTCTTT; CDR3aa: CASRSLYGMNTEAFF
j_gene: TRBJ2-3; d_gene: TRBD2; v_gene: TRBV11-2; abundance: -; CDR3nt: TGTGCCAGCACCTTCCCCGCTAGCGGAAAAACAGATACGCAGTATTTT; CDR3aa: CASTFPASGKTDTQYF
j_gene: TRBJ1-4; d_gene: -; v_gene: TRBV12-3/TRBV12-4; abundance: -; CDR3nt: TGTGCCAGCAGTCTTGGGACCCCTAATGAAAAACTGTTTTTT; CDR3aa: CASSLGTPNEKLFF
j_gene: TRBJ1-2; d_gene: TRBD1; v_gene: TRBV28; abundance: few; CDR3nt: TGTGCCAGCAGTACGGGACAGGGAGATGGCTACACCTTC; CDR3aa: CASSTGQGDGYTF
j_gene: TRBJ2-7; d_gene: TRBD2; v_gene: TRBV7-2; abundance: many; CDR3nt: TGTGCCAGCAGCATAACTAGCGGGAGTTCATACGAGCAGTACTTC; CDR3aa: CASSITSGSSYEQYF
j_gene: TRBJ2-5; d_gene: -; v_gene: TRBV7-7; abundance: -; CDR3nt: TGTGCTAGCAGTATTACCGGGGTACAAGAGACCCAGTACTTC; CDR3aa: CASSITGVQETQYF
j_gene: TRBJ1-1; d_gene: -; v_gene: TRBV20-1; abundance: -; CDR3nt: TGCAGTGCTAGCCCCCCGAACACTGAAGCTTTCTTT; CDR3aa: CSASPPNTEAFF
j_gene: TRBJ1-1; d_gene: -; v_gene: TRBV7-2; abundance: many; CDR3nt: TGTGCCAGCAGCTTAAGCCTCCTGGGCACTGAAGCTTTCTTT; CDR3aa: CASSLSLLGTEAFF
j_gene: TRBJ2-1; d_gene: -; v_gene: TRBV7-8; abundance: -; CDR3nt: TGTGCCAGCAGCTTAGAAAACAGGGCTGTCTCCTACAATGAGCAGTTCTTC; CDR3aa: CASSLENRAVSYNEQFF
j_gene: TRBJ1-6; d_gene: -; v_gene: TRBV7-2; abundance: few; CDR3nt: TGTGCCAGCAGCTTCAAGGTCTATAATTCACCCCTCCACTTT; CDR3aa: CASSFKVYNSPLHF
j_gene: TRBJ2-2; d_gene: -; v_gene: TRBV19; abundance: once; CDR3nt: TGTGCCAGTAGTGCCGCCACCGGGGAGCTGTTTTTT; CDR3aa: CASSAATGELFF
j_gene: TRBJ2-3; d_gene: -; v_gene: TRBV14; abundance: few; CDR3nt: TGTGCCAGCAGCCAAGATCTCACCGTCACAGATACGCAGTATTTT; CDR3aa: CASSQDLTVTDTQYF
j_gene: TRBJ1-5; d_gene: -; v_gene: TRBV2; abundance: -; CDR3nt: TGTGCCAGCAGACAACAGGGACGGGGGAGCAATCAGCCCCAGCATTTT; CDR3aa: CASRQQGRGSNQPQHF
j_gene: TRBJ1-1; d_gene: -; v_gene: TRBV20-1; abundance: few; CDR3nt: TGCAGTGCTAAAAGAGGGGCTATGAACACTGAAGCTTTCTTT; CDR3aa: CSAKRGAMNTEAFF
j_gene: TRBJ1-5; d_gene: -; v_gene: TRBV7-2; abundance: -; CDR3nt: TGTGCCAGCAGCCCACGGAGGGATAGCAATCAGCCCCAGCATTTT; CDR3aa: CASSPRRDSNQPQHF
j_gene: TRBJ1-3; d_gene: -; v_gene: TRBV7-2; abundance: -; CDR3nt: TGTGCCAGCAGCTTAGAGCCCAGGAGTGGAAACACCATATATTTT; CDR3aa: CASSLEPRSGNTIYF
j_gene: TRBJ1-1; d_gene: TRBD1; v_gene: TRBV6-2/TRBV6-3; abundance: few; CDR3nt: TGTGCCAGCAGTTACCCCGGACAGGGAACGAACACTGAAGCTTTCTTT; CDR3aa: CASSYPGQGTNTEAFF
j_gene: TRBJ1-1; d_gene: -; v_gene: TRBV7-3; abundance: few; CDR3nt: TGTGCCAGCAGCGCCGACGGACCCGGGACTGAAGCTTTCTTT; CDR3aa: CASSADGPGTEAFF
j_gene: TRBJ1-2; d_gene: -; v_gene: TRBV7-9; abundance: -; CDR3nt: TGTGCCAGCAGCGAACCGAACTATGGCTACACCTTC; CDR3aa: CASSEPNYGYTF
j_gene: TRBJ2-7; d_gene: TRBD2; v_gene: TRBV12-3/TRBV12-4; abundance: -; CDR3nt: TGTGCCAGCAGTGCCTCTAGCGGGGAAACCTACGAGCAGTACTTC; CDR3aa: CASSASSGETYEQYF
j_gene: TRBJ2-1; d_gene: -; v_gene: TRBV19; abundance: once; CDR3nt: TGTGCCAGTAGTACCTACCGCCCCTACAATGAGCAGTTCTTC; CDR3aa: CASSTYRPYNEQFF
j_gene: TRBJ2-5; d_gene: TRBD2; v_gene: TRBV7-2; abundance: -; CDR3nt: TGTGCCAGCAGCTTAGTACTAGCGGAAGAGACCCAGTACTTC; CDR3aa: CASSLVLAEETQYF
j_gene: TRBJ2-2; d_gene: -; v_gene: TRBV15; abundance: few; CDR3nt: TGTGCCACCAGCAGAAGTCCCTATTCGGAGCGGGACACCGGGGAGCTGTTTTTT; CDR3aa: CATSRSPYSERDTGELFF
j_gene: TRBJ2-2; d_gene: TRBD2; v_gene: TRBV5-5; abundance: -; CDR3nt: TGTGCCAGCAGCGCAACCGGGACTAGGAGTACCGGGGAGCTGTTTTTT; CDR3aa: CASSATGTRSTGELFF
j_gene: TRBJ1-4; d_gene: -; v_gene: TRBV28; abundance: few; CDR3nt: TGTGCCAGCATCCTGGGGGGGGCTGATAATGAAAAACTGTTTTTT; CDR3aa: CASILGGADNEKLFF
j_gene: TRBJ2-7; d_gene: TRBD2; v_gene: TRBV20-1; abundance: -; CDR3nt: TGCAGTGCTAGTTATCCCGGGACTAGCGGAACCTACGAGCAGTACTTC; CDR3aa: CSASYPGTSGTYEQYF
j_gene: TRBJ1-2; d_gene: TRBD1; v_gene: TRBV29-1; abundance: -; CDR3nt: TGCAGCACAGGACAGGATCTTTCTAACTATGGCTACACCTTC; CDR3aa: CSTGQDLSNYGYTF
j_gene: TRBJ2-1; d_gene: TRBD2; v_gene: TRBV27; abundance: -; CDR3nt: TGTGCCAGCAGACTAGCGGGAGAGACGGATGAGCAGTTCTTC; CDR3aa: CASRLAGETDEQFF
j_gene: TRBJ2-2; d_gene: -; v_gene: TRBV7-3; abundance: -; CDR3nt: TGTGCCAGCAGCCGAAGTAGCGGAAGCACCGGGGAGCTGTTTTTT; CDR3aa: CASSRSSGSTGELFF
j_gene: TRBJ2-1; d_gene: -; v_gene: TRBV27; abundance: few; CDR3nt: TGTGCCAGCAGCCCATATGAAGGCAATGAGCAGTTCTTC; CDR3aa: CASSPYEGNEQFF
j_gene: TRBJ1-1; d_gene: TRBD1; v_gene: TRBV7-2; abundance: many; CDR3nt: TGTGCCAGCAGCTTAGGGGGACAGGGAAATACTGAAGCTTTCTTT; CDR3aa: CASSLGGQGNTEAFF
j_gene: TRBJ2-3; d_gene: -; v_gene: TRBV12-3/TRBV12-4; abundance: -; CDR3nt: TGTGCCAGCAATCTAGGGGGAATTGGTCGTACAGATACGCAGTATTTT; CDR3aa: CASNLGGIGRTDTQYF